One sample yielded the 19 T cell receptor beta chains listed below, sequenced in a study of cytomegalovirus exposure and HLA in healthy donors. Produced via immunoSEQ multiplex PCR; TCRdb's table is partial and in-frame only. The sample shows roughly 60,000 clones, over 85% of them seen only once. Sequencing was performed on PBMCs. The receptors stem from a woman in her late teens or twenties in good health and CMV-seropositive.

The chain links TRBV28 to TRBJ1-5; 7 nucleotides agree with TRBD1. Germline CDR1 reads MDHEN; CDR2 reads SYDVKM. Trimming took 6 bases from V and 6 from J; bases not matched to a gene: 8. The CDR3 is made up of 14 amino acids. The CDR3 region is CASSSTGLGQPQHF. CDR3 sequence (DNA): TGTGCCAGCAGCTCGACAGGGTTGGGTCAGCCCCAGCATTTT.

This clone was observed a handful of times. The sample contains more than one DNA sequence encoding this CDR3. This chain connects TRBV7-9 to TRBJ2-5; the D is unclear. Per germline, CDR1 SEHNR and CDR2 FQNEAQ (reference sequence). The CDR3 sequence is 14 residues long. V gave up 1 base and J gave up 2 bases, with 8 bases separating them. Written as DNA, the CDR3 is TGTGCCAGCAGCTTAGTCGGTCTACAAGAGACCCAGTACTTC. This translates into CASSLVGLQETQYF.

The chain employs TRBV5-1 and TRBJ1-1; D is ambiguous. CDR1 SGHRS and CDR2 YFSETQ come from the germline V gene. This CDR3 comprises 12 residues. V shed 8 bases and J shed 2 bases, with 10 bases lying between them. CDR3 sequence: CASSRGNTEAFF. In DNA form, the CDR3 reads TGCGCCAGTTCGCGGGGAAACACTGAAGCTTTCTTT.

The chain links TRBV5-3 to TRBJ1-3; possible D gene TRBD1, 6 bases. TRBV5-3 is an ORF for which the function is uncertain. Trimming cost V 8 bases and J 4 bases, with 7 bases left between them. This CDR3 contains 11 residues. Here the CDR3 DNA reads TGTGCCAGTCAGGGGGGAAACACCATATATTTT. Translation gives CASQGGNTIYF.

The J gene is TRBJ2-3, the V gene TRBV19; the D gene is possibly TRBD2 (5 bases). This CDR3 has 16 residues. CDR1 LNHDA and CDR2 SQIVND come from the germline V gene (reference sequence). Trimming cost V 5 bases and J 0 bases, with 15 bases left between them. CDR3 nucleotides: TGTGCCAGTAGTGCAAGGACTTTTACTAGCACAGATACGCAGTATTTT. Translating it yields CASSARTFTSTDTQYF.

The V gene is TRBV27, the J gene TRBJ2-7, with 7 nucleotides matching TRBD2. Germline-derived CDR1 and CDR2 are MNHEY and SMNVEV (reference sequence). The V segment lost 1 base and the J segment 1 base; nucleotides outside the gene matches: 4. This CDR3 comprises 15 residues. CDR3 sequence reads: CASSLWAGESYEQYF. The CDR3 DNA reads TGTGCCAGCAGTTTATGGGCGGGAGAGTCCTACGAGCAGTACTTC.

The CDR3 DNA reads TGTGCCAGCAGTGAAGGTATACGGGGTGAAGCTTTCTTT. The encoded protein is CASSEGIRGEAFF. The rearrangement links TRBV2 to TRBJ1-1; D ambiguous. V was shortened by 1 base and J by 7 bases, with 10 bases between the two germline ends. The CDR3 consists of 13 residues. In germline, CDR1 is SNHLY, CDR2 FYNNEI.

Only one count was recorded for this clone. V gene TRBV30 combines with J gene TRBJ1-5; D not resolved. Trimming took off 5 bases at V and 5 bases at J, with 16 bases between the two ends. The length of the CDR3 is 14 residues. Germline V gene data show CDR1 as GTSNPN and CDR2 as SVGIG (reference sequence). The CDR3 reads CAWAPVEDHQPQHF. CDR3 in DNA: TGTGCCTGGGCCCCGGTCGAAGATCATCAGCCCCAGCATTTT.

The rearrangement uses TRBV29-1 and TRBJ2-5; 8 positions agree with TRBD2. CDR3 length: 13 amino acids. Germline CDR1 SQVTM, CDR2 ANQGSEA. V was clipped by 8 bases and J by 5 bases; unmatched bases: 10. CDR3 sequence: CSPRRGGEETQYF. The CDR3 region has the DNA TGCAGCCCCCGCCGGGGGGGGGAGGAGACCCAGTACTTC.

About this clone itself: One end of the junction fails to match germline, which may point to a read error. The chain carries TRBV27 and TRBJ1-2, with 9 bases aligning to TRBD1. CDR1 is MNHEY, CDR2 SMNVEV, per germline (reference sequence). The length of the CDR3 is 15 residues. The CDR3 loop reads CASSLSTGGSYGYTF. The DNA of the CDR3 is TGTGCCAGCAGTCTATCGACAGGGGGTAGCTATGGCTACACCTTC.

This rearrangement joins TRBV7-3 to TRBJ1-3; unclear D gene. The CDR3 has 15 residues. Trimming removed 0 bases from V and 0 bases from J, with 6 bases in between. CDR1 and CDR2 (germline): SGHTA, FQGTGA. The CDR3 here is CASSLTGSSGNTIYF. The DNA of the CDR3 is TGTGCCAGCAGCTTAACGGGCAGCTCTGGAAACACCATATATTTT.

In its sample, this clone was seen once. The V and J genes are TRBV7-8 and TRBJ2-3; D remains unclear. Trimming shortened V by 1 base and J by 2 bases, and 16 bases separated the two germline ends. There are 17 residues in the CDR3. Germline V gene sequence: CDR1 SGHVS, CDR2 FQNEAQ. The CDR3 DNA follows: TGTGCCAGCAGCTTAGAACCAGGTTCTGACACCACAGATACGCAGTATTTT. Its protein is CASSLEPGSDTTDTQYF.

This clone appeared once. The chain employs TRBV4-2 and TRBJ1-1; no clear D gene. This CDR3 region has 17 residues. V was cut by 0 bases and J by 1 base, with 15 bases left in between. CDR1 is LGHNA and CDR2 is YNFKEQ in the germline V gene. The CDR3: CASSQDIVGDPNTEAFF. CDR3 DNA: TGTGCCAGCAGCCAAGATATAGTGGGAGACCCGAACACTGAAGCTTTCTTT.

Written as DNA, the CDR3 is TGTGCCAGCAGAGGTGGCTGGGAGCAGTGGACGGCCAGCTCCTACAATGAGCAGTTCTTC. It is translated as CASRGGWEQWTASSYNEQFF. The chain is built from TRBV5-8 and TRBJ2-1, with a possible D match to TRBD2 (5 bases). Trimming removed 5 bases at V and 0 bases at J, with 27 bases between. This CDR3 region has 20 residues. CDR1 is SGHTS and CDR2 is YDEGEE in the germline V gene. The full variable domain, its missing parts supplied by reference TRBV5-8 and TRBJ2-1, is EAGVTQSPTHLIKTRGQQATLRCSPISGHTSVYWYQQALGLGLQFLLWYDEGEERNRGNFPPRFSGRQFPNYSSELNVNALELEDSALYLCASRGGWEQWTASSYNEQFFGPGTRLTVL.

The CDR3 loop is CASSHGTENTEAFF. Written as DNA, the CDR3 is TGTGCCAGCAGTCACGGGACAGAAAACACTGAAGCTTTCTTT. The rearrangement links TRBV6-6 to TRBJ1-1, with TRBD1 matching over 7 bases. CDR3 length: 14 amino acids. Germline assignment: CDR1 MNHNY and CDR2 SVGAGI (reference sequence). The trim removed 5 bases at V and 2 bases at J, leaving 5 bases unmatched.

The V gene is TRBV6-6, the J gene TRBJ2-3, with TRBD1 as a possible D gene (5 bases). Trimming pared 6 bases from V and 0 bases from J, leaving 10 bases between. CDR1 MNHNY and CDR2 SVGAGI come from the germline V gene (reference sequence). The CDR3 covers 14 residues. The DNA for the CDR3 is TGTGCCAGCAGCTACGACAGAAGCACAGATACGCAGTATTTT. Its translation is CASSYDRSTDTQYF.

CDR3 sequence (DNA): TGTGCCAGCAGCCCGCGTCGGTATTGGTCACCCCTCCACTTT. Translating it yields CASSPRRYWSPLHF. The chain employs TRBV16 and TRBJ1-6; D is ambiguous. Per germline, CDR1 KGHSY and CDR2 FQNENV. V lost 4 bases and J 10 bases, leaving 14 bases between the germline ends. The CDR3 contains 14 residues. The full variable domain, completed using reference TRBV16 and TRBJ1-6, is GEEVAQTPKHLVRGEGQKAKLYCAPIKGHSYVFWYQQVLKNEFKFLISFQNENVFDETGMPKERFSAKCLPNSPCSLEIQATKLEDSAVYFCASSPRRYWSPLHFGNGTRLTVT.

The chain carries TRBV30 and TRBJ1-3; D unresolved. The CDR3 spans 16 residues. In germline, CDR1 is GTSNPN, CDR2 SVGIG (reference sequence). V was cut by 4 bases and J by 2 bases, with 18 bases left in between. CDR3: CAWTTPLRVTGNTIYF. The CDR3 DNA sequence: TGTGCCTGGACCACCCCCCTGAGGGTCACTGGAAACACCATATATTTT.

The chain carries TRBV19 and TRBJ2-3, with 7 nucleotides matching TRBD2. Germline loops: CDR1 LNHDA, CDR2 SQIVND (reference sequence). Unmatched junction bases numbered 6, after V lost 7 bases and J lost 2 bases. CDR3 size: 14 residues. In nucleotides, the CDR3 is TGTGCCAGTAACTGGGGGGGGACCACAGATACGCAGTATTTT. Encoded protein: CASNWGGTTDTQYF.